A single T cell receptor (beta chain) is shown here with its context. The target antigen is unknown. Naive CD4 T cells, CD45RO-negative and CD62L-positive, were flow-sorted from PBMCs. Trimming at V came to 4 bases and at J to 4 bases, leaving 11 bases not matched to a gene. Germline V lookup: CDR1 LNHDA, CDR2 SQIVND (reference sequence). The CDR3 runs to 17 residues. Profiled with immunoSEQ multiplex PCR; TCRdb holds only in-frame clones, not every one. The sample holds 45,000 to 75,000 clones, approximately 94% seen once. This sample is drawn from a study of human versus mouse CDR3 diversity and MHC coevolution. Across the study: immunoSEQ was reported to reach one in 200,000 T cells sensitivity.

Findings and caveats of the study: Mice had fewer CDR3 deletions and insertions than humans on average. The lowest clonal inequality scores came from most of the three human donors.

The material sequenced was naive CD4+ T cells from blood. Subset indicated: CD45RO-negative CD62L-positive naive CD4 T cells. The chain employs TRBV19 and TRBJ2-2; 8 nucleotides match TRBD2. The origin of this receptor is a person aged 55 to 69 in good health. The CDR3 coding sequence is TGTGCCAGTAGTACCCTGGGAAGCGCGGGGGGCACCGGGGAGCTGTTTTTT. Translation: CASSTLGSAGGTGELFF.